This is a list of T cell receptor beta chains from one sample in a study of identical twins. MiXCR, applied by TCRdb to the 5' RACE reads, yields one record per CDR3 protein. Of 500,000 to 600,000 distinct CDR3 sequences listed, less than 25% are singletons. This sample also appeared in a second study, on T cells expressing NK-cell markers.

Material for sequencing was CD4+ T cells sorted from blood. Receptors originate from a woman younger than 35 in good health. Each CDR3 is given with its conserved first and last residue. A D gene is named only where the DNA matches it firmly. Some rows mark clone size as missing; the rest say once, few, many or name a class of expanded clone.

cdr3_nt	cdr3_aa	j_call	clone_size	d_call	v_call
TGTGCCAGCTCACGAACCTTGGCGAATGAGCAGTTCTTC	CASSRTLANEQFF	TRBJ2-1	-	-	TRBV18
TGCAGTGCTGCATCCCCCGGGACAGGTATTTACGAGCAGTACTTC	CSAASPGTGIYEQYF	TRBJ2-7	-	TRBD1	TRBV20-1
TGTGCCAGCAGTGACCAGGGGGGCCTCCAGCAGTACTTC	CASSDQGGLQQYF	TRBJ2-7	few	-	TRBV2
TGTGCCAGCAGCCGTCAACTAGCGGGAGCGCGAGAGCAGTTCTTC	CASSRQLAGAREQFF	TRBJ2-1	-	TRBD2	TRBV4-2
TGTGCCAGCAGCTTAGTAAGGTCTAGCGGGTTACAAGAGACCCAGTACTTC	CASSLVRSSGLQETQYF	TRBJ2-5	-	TRBD2	TRBV7-9
TGTGCCAGCAGCCAAGAAGGACTAGCAGGGGCCACCGGGGAGCTGTTTTTT	CASSQEGLAGATGELFF	TRBJ2-2	few	TRBD2	TRBV4-2
TGCAGTGCAAATAGGAATAGCAAGAGGACCGGGGAGCTGTTTTTT	CSANRNSKRTGELFF	TRBJ2-2	many	-	TRBV20-1
TGTGCCAGCAGCCACCGCACCCAGTACTTC	CASSHRTQYF	TRBJ2-5	few	-	TRBV11-2
TGCAGTGCCCAGAGGGGGGATTATAGCAATCAGCCCCAGCATTTT	CSAQRGDYSNQPQHF	TRBJ1-5	many	-	TRBV20-1
TGTGCCAGCGGCTCAAGATCCGACAATCAGCCCCAGCATTTT	CASGSRSDNQPQHF	TRBJ1-5	few	-	TRBV7-9
TGCAGCGTCAAAGGCGGGGGCGGTAACTATGGCTACACCTTC	CSVKGGGGNYGYTF	TRBJ1-2	few	-	TRBV29-1
TGTGCCAGCAGCAAGAACAGGGGTGGAGACACTGAAGCTTTCTTT	CASSKNRGGDTEAFF	TRBJ1-1	few	TRBD1	TRBV27